This TCR beta chain was retrieved from a study of CD8 T cells in ankylosing spondylitis. Trimming removed 5 bases from V and 4 bases from J, with 15 bases in between. From germline, CDR1 is SGHDT and CDR2 YYEEEE. This CDR3 spans 15 amino acids. Via MiXCR, TCRdb re-called the 5' RACE reads, giving one row per CDR3 protein. The sample records about 280,000 distinct CDR3 sequences, about 19% being singletons. The genes are TRBV5-6 and TRBJ2-2, with D perhaps matching TRBD1 or TRBD2 (5 bases each). Sequencing was carried out using blood, either unsorted or a sorted T cell fraction (not recorded which). This TCR came from a male donor with ankylosing spondylitis or in good health (not recorded which). CDR3 nucleotides: TGTGCCAGCAGATTTTACCGGGACCCCACCGGGGAGCTGTTTTTT. Amino acid sequence: CASRFYRDPTGELFF.